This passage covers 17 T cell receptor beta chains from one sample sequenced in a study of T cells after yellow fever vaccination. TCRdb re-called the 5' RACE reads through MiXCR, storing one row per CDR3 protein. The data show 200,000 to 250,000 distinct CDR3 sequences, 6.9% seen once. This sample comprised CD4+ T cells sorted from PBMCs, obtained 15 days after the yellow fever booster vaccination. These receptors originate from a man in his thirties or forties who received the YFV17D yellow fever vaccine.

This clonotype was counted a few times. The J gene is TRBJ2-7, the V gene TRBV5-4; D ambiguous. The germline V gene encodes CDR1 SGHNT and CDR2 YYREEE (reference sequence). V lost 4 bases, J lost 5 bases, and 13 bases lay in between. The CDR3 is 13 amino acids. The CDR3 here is CASSPPGVHEQYF. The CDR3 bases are TGTGCCAGCAGCCCCCCGGGTGTCCACGAGCAGTACTTC.

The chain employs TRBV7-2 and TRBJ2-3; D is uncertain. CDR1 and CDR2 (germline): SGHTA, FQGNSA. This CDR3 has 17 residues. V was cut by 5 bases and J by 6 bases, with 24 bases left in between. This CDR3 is CASSQPRIGVSSDTQYF. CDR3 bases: TGTGCCAGCAGCCAACCCCGAATAGGAGTCAGTAGCGATACGCAGTATTTT.

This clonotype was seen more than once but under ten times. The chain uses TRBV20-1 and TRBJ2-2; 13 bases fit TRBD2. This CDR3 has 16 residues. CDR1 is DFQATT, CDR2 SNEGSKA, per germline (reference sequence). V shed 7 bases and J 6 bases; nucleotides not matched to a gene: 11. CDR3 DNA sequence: TGCAGTGTATCTAAGCCCGGACTAGCGGGAGCCGGGGAGCTGTTTTTT. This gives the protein CSVSKPGLAGAGELFF.

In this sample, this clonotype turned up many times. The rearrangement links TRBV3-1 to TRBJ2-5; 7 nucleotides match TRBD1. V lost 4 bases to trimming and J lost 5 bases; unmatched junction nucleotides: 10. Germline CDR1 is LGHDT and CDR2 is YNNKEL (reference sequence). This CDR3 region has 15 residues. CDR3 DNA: TGTGCCAGCAGCCCCCGACAGGGAACTGGGGAGACCCAGTACTTC. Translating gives CASSPRQGTGETQYF.

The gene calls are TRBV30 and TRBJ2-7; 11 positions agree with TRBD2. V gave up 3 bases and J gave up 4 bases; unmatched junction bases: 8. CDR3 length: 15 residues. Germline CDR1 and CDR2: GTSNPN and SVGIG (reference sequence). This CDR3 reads CAWRPRLAGLYEQYF. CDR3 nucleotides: TGTGCCTGGAGACCCAGACTAGCGGGATTGTACGAGCAGTACTTC.

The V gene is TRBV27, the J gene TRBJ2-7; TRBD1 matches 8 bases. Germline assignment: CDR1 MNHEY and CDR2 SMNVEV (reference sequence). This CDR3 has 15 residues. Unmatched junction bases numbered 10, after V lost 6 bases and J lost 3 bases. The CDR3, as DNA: TGTGCCAGCAGGAACCCAGGGGGCCACGTCTACGAGCAGTACTTC. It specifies CASRNPGGHVYEQYF.

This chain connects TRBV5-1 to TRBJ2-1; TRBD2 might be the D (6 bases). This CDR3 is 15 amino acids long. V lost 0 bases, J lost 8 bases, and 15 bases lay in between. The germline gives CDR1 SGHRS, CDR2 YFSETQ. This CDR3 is CASSLGGTAAYEQFF. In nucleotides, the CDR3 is TGCGCCAGCAGCTTGGGCGGGACCGCGGCCTATGAGCAGTTCTTC.

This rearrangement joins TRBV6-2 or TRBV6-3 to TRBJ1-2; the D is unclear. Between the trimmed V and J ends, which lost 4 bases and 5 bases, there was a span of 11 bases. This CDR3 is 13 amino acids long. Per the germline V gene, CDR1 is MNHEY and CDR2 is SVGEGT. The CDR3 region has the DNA TGTGCCAGCAGTTCGGACGGGAGTTATGGCTACACCTTC. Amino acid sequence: CASSSDGSYGYTF.

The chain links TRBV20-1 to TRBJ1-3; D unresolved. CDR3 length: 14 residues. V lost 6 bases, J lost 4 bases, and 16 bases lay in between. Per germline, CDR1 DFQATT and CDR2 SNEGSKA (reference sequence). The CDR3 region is CSARRGGSGNTIYF. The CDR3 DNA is TGCAGTGCACGTCGTGGAGGGTCCGGAAACACCATATATTTT.

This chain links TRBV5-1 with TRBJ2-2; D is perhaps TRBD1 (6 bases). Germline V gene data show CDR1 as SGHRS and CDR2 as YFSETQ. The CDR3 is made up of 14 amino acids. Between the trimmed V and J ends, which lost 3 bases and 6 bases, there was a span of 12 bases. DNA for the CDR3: TGCGCCAGCAGCTCGGACAGCATGCCCGGGGAGCTGTTTTTT. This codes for CASSSDSMPGELFF.

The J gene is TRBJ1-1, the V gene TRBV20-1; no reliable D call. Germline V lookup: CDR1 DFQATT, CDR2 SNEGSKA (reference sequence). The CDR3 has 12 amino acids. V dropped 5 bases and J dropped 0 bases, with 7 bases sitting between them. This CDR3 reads CSAFVVNTEAFF. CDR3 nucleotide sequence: TGCAGTGCTTTCGTAGTGAACACTGAAGCTTTCTTT.

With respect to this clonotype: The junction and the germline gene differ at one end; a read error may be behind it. The CDR3 here is CASSSRGGAAVF. The CDR3 DNA is TGTGCCAGCAGTTCGCGGGGGGGGGCGGCGGTTTTT. The chain links TRBV7-8 to TRBJ1-4, with D perhaps TRBD1 (6 bases). This CDR3 is built from 12 residues. CDR1 and CDR2 (germline): SGHVS, FQNEAQ.

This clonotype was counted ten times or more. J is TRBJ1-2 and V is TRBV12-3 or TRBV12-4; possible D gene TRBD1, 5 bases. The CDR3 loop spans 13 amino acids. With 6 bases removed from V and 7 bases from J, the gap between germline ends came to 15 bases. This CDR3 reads CASSPGWGRGYTF. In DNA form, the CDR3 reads TGTGCCAGCAGCCCTGGGTGGGGACGTGGCTACACCTTC.

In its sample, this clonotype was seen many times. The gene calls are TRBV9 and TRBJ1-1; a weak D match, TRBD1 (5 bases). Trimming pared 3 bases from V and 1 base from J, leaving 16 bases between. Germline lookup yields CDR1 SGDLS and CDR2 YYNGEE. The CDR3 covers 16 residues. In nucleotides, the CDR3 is TGTGCCAGCAGCGCCAGCATCATGCAGGGGAACACTGAAGCTTTCTTT. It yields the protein CASSASIMQGNTEAFF.

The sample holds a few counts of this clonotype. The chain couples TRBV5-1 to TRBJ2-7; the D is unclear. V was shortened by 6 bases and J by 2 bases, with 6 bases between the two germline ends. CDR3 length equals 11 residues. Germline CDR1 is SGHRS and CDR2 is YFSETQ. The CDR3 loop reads CASTDAYEQYF. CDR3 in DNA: TGCGCCAGCACAGACGCCTACGAGCAGTACTTC.

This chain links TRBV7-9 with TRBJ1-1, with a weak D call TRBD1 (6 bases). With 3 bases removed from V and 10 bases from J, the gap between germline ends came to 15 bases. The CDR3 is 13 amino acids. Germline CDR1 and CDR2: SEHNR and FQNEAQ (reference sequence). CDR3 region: CASSFRGDRGAFF. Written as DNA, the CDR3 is TGTGCCAGCAGCTTTAGGGGGGATCGCGGAGCTTTCTTT.

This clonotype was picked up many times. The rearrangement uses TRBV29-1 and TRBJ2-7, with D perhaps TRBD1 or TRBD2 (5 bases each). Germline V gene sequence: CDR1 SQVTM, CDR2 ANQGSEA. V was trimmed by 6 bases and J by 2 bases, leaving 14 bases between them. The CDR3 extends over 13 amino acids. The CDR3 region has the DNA TGCAGCGTAGAGGGTTTGGGGGCCTACGAGCAGTACTTC. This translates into CSVEGLGAYEQYF.